What follows describes a single T cell receptor beta chain. The sample belongs to a study of cytomegalovirus exposure and HLA in healthy donors. The CDR3 length is 15 residues. Trimming stripped 2 bases from V and 8 bases from J, with 17 bases between. Germline CDR1 and CDR2: SGHRS and YFSETQ. Both 60 Vbeta primers and 13 Jbeta primers went into the PCR. Only in-frame clones appear in the TCRdb table, and some are missing; sequencing was by immunoSEQ multiplex PCR. The repertoire holds 150,000 to 200,000 clones, around four fifths seen once, with about 9.7% in the top ten. The sequenced sample consisted of PBMCs. The origin of this receptor is a man aged 18 to 35 in good health and CMV-seropositive. V and J are TRBV5-1 and TRBJ2-1, with D tentatively TRBD2 (7 bases). CDR3 sequence (DNA): TGCGCCAGCAGCTTTGGGACTACCGGGGGCGATGAGCAGTTCTTC. Encoded protein: CASSFGTTGGDEQFF.